These T cell receptor beta chains were read from a single sample in a study of cytomegalovirus exposure and HLA in healthy donors. Clones were read by immunoSEQ multiplex PCR, and TCRdb kept only the in-frame ones, dropping some. The data show roughly 120,000 clones, 86% seen once. Material for sequencing was PBMCs. These receptors were collected from a man between 18 and 35 years old in good health and CMV-seronegative. Both conserved end residues are part of each CDR3. The order of the fields is D gene, clone size, V gene, J gene, CDR3 DNA, CDR3 protein. A D gene is named only where the DNA matches it firmly. Size is stated for part of the rows, as once, few or many counts, or as a class when the clone is expanded.

D gene: TRBD2
clone size: -
V gene: TRBV6-1
J gene: TRBJ2-3
CDR3 DNA: TGTGCCAGCAGCGAACTAGCGGGGGGGCCGTATGCGCAGTATTTT
CDR3 protein: CASSELAGGPYAQYF

D gene: TRBD1
clone size: -
V gene: TRBV27
J gene: TRBJ1-5
CDR3 DNA: TGTGCCAGCAGTTCGCGGACAGGGAGCAATCAGCCCCAGCATTTT
CDR3 protein: CASSSRTGSNQPQHF

D gene: TRBD1
clone size: -
V gene: TRBV7-9
J gene: TRBJ1-6
CDR3 DNA: TGTGCCAGCAGCCGACAGGGCCGGAATTCACCCCTCCACTTT
CDR3 protein: CASSRQGRNSPLHF

D gene: TRBD1
clone size: -
V gene: TRBV2
J gene: TRBJ2-7
CDR3 DNA: TGTGCCAGCAGGCCCGGACAGGGGATTAACGCCTACGAGCAGTACTTC
CDR3 protein: CASRPGQGINAYEQYF

D gene: -
clone size: -
V gene: TRBV6-5
J gene: TRBJ1-1
CDR3 DNA: TGTGCCTCCTCGGAGGGAGTCGGGGAAGCTTTCTTT
CDR3 protein: CASSEGVGEAFF

D gene: TRBD2
clone size: -
V gene: TRBV27
J gene: TRBJ2-3
CDR3 DNA: TGTGCCAGCAGGACTAGCGGGAGTATCGCAGATACGCAGTATTTT
CDR3 protein: CASRTSGSIADTQYF

D gene: -
clone size: -
V gene: TRBV7-9
J gene: TRBJ1-5
CDR3 DNA: TGTGCCAGCAGCCCAAACAGGGCGGGTAATCAGCCCCAGCATTTT
CDR3 protein: CASSPNRAGNQPQHF

D gene: TRBD2
clone size: -
V gene: TRBV5-6
J gene: TRBJ2-1
CDR3 DNA: TGTGCCAGCAGTTACGAGCGGGACTTTAGCTCCTACAATGAGCAGTTCTTC
CDR3 protein: CASSYERDFSSYNEQFF

D gene: -
clone size: -
V gene: TRBV19
J gene: TRBJ2-7
CDR3 DNA: TGTGCCAGTAGTATAGAGGGCGGGACCTCCTACGAGCAGTACTTC
CDR3 protein: CASSIEGGTSYEQYF

D gene: -
clone size: -
V gene: TRBV9
J gene: TRBJ2-7
CDR3 DNA: TGTGCCAGCAGCGTTGGACAGGAGACTAGCTCCTACGAGCAGTACTTC
CDR3 protein: CASSVGQETSSYEQYF

D gene: TRBD1
clone size: once
V gene: TRBV11-2
J gene: TRBJ1-3
CDR3 DNA: TGTGCCAGCAGCCCCGGCACAGGGGTTATAAACACCATATATTTT
CDR3 protein: CASSPGTGVINTIYF

D gene: -
clone size: -
V gene: TRBV6-1
J gene: TRBJ1-3
CDR3 DNA: TGTGCCAGCAGTGAAGTTTCTAGAAGCGGAAACACCATATATTTT
CDR3 protein: CASSEVSRSGNTIYF

D gene: -
clone size: -
V gene: TRBV5-5
J gene: TRBJ2-7
CDR3 DNA: TGTGCCAGCAGCTTGGTGCCTAGCGAGAGCTCCTACGAGCAGTACTTC
CDR3 protein: CASSLVPSESSYEQYF

D gene: -
clone size: -
V gene: TRBV2
J gene: TRBJ2-3
CDR3 DNA: TGTGCCAGCAGTGTTCGGGGGAAAGATACGCAGTATTTT
CDR3 protein: CASSVRGKDTQYF

D gene: -
clone size: -
V gene: TRBV19
J gene: TRBJ2-7
CDR3 DNA: TGTGCCAGTAGTGTTACACGGGGTTTCTACGAGCAGTACTTC
CDR3 protein: CASSVTRGFYEQYF

D gene: TRBD2
clone size: few
V gene: TRBV5-4
J gene: TRBJ2-1
CDR3 DNA: TGTGCCAGCAGCCCCTCCGGGACTAGGGCCTACAATGAGCAGTTCTTC
CDR3 protein: CASSPSGTRAYNEQFF

D gene: -
clone size: -
V gene: TRBV2
J gene: TRBJ1-3
CDR3 DNA: TGTGCCAGCAGTGAGGGCACCATCTCTGGAAACACCATATATTTT
CDR3 protein: CASSEGTISGNTIYF

D gene: -
clone size: -
V gene: TRBV7-6
J gene: TRBJ1-1
CDR3 DNA: TGTGCCAGCAGTCCCGCTAGGGGCACTGAAGCTTTCTTT
CDR3 protein: CASSPARGTEAFF

D gene: -
clone size: -
V gene: TRBV30
J gene: TRBJ2-7
CDR3 DNA: TGTGCCTGGAGTGCGAGTTACGAGCAGTACTTC
CDR3 protein: CAWSASYEQYF

D gene: TRBD2
clone size: -
V gene: TRBV2
J gene: TRBJ2-5
CDR3 DNA: TGTGCCAGCAGCGCGCCAGCGGGGGGCCGATCACAAGAGACCCAGTACTTC
CDR3 protein: CASSAPAGGRSQETQYF

D gene: TRBD1
clone size: -
V gene: TRBV6-1
J gene: TRBJ1-2
CDR3 DNA: TGTGCCAGCAGTCGGCACAGGGGGCTGGACTATGGCTACACCTTC
CDR3 protein: CASSRHRGLDYGYTF

D gene: -
clone size: -
V gene: TRBV11-1
J gene: TRBJ1-1
CDR3 DNA: TGTGCCAGCAGCCCACACAGGGACACTGAAGCTTTCTTT
CDR3 protein: CASSPHRDTEAFF

D gene: -
clone size: -
V gene: TRBV27
J gene: TRBJ1-5
CDR3 DNA: TGTGCCAGCAGTTTCGGCAGGGGACGAGATAGCAATCAGCCCCAGCATTTT
CDR3 protein: CASSFGRGRDSNQPQHF

D gene: TRBD2
clone size: -
V gene: TRBV5-1
J gene: TRBJ2-5
CDR3 DNA: TGCGCCAGCAGCTTGGAAGCTGGCGGGAGTTTCGAGACCCAGTACTTC
CDR3 protein: CASSLEAGGSFETQYF

D gene: TRBD1
clone size: -
V gene: TRBV6-1
J gene: TRBJ2-2
CDR3 DNA: TGTGCCAGCATGGACAGGGCCTCGGGTACCGGGGAGCTGTTTTTT
CDR3 protein: CASMDRASGTGELFF

D gene: TRBD2
clone size: -
V gene: TRBV6-1
J gene: TRBJ2-7
CDR3 DNA: TGTGCCAGCAGTGACACGGGACTACCCACCTACGAGCAGTACTTC
CDR3 protein: CASSDTGLPTYEQYF

D gene: TRBD2
clone size: -
V gene: TRBV5-1
J gene: TRBJ2-1
CDR3 DNA: TGCGCCAGCAGCTTGACTTTTAGCGGGAGCTCCTACAATGAGCAGTTCTTC
CDR3 protein: CASSLTFSGSSYNEQFF

D gene: -
clone size: -
V gene: TRBV4-1
J gene: TRBJ1-2
CDR3 DNA: TGCGCCAGCAGCCCGCAACAAGACAGAGCCTACTATGGCTACACCTTC
CDR3 protein: CASSPQQDRAYYGYTF

D gene: TRBD1
clone size: -
V gene: TRBV18
J gene: TRBJ2-3
CDR3 DNA: TGTGCCAGCTCACCGGGACAGGGTTACACAGATACGCAGTATTTT
CDR3 protein: CASSPGQGYTDTQYF

D gene: -
clone size: once
V gene: TRBV5-6
J gene: TRBJ2-5
CDR3 DNA: TGTGCCAGCAGCACTAATACAGGGTTTCGGCAAGAGACCCAGTACTTC
CDR3 protein: CASSTNTGFRQETQYF

D gene: -
clone size: -
V gene: TRBV28
J gene: TRBJ1-5
CDR3 DNA: TGTGCCAGCAGTTTTTCTTGGCCCCAGCATTTT
CDR3 protein: CASSFSWPQHF

D gene: -
clone size: -
V gene: TRBV30
J gene: TRBJ1-5
CDR3 DNA: TGTGCCTGGAGTGAAGGAGGTCAGCCCCAGCATTTT
CDR3 protein: CAWSEGGQPQHF

D gene: TRBD2
clone size: many
V gene: TRBV6-1
J gene: TRBJ2-7
CDR3 DNA: TGTGCCAGCAGTGAAGGACTAGCGGGGGGCCACGAGCAGTACTTC
CDR3 protein: CASSEGLAGGHEQYF

D gene: TRBD1
clone size: -
V gene: TRBV10-2
J gene: TRBJ2-3
CDR3 DNA: TGCGCCAGCAGAGAACAGGGGGCCTCAGATACGCAGTATTTT
CDR3 protein: CASREQGASDTQYF

D gene: -
clone size: -
V gene: TRBV7-9
J gene: TRBJ2-7
CDR3 DNA: TGTGCCAGCAGCTCAGAGGGGACTTCTGGAGAGCAGTACTTC
CDR3 protein: CASSSEGTSGEQYF

D gene: TRBD2
clone size: -
V gene: TRBV7-8
J gene: TRBJ2-2
CDR3 DNA: TGTGCCAGCAGCTTAGGACTAGCTTATACCGGGGAGCTGTTTTTT
CDR3 protein: CASSLGLAYTGELFF

D gene: -
clone size: -
V gene: TRBV6-5
J gene: TRBJ1-5
CDR3 DNA: TGTGCCAGCAGTTTAACAGGGTCGGGCAATCAGCCCCAGCATTTT
CDR3 protein: CASSLTGSGNQPQHF

D gene: -
clone size: -
V gene: TRBV12-5
J gene: TRBJ2-7
CDR3 DNA: TGTGCTAGTGGCTCGGACAGCTACGAGCAGTACTTC
CDR3 protein: CASGSDSYEQYF

D gene: TRBD1
clone size: -
V gene: TRBV2
J gene: TRBJ1-1
CDR3 DNA: TGTGCCAGCAGGACTAACTCCAGGGGGTCCCGGACTGAAGCTTTCTTT
CDR3 protein: CASRTNSRGSRTEAFF

D gene: -
clone size: -
V gene: TRBV6-5
J gene: TRBJ2-5
CDR3 DNA: TGTGCCAGCAGACCTTCAGGGTTCGGGGGGACCCAGTACTTC
CDR3 protein: CASRPSGFGGTQYF

D gene: -
clone size: -
V gene: TRBV30
J gene: TRBJ1-6
CDR3 DNA: TGTGCCTGGAGTGTATTGGGGCAGGGCTCTTCACCCCTCCACTTT
CDR3 protein: CAWSVLGQGSSPLHF

D gene: TRBD1
clone size: few
V gene: TRBV30
J gene: TRBJ1-6
CDR3 DNA: TGTTTCAGGGGGCTGAATTCACCCCTCCACTTT
CDR3 protein: CFRGLNSPLHF

D gene: -
clone size: once
V gene: TRBV9
J gene: TRBJ1-3
CDR3 DNA: TGTGCCAGCAGCGTAGATTCGACAGGAGGCTCTGGAAACACCATATATTTT
CDR3 protein: CASSVDSTGGSGNTIYF

D gene: -
clone size: -
V gene: TRBV2
J gene: TRBJ1-5
CDR3 DNA: TGTGCCAGCAGTGAAGATACAGCCCGGGGGCAGCCCCAGCATTTT
CDR3 protein: CASSEDTARGQPQHF

D gene: -
clone size: -
V gene: TRBV2
J gene: TRBJ1-1
CDR3 DNA: TGTGCCAGCAGTGAAGGCCCGGGAATCACTGAAGCTTTCTTT
CDR3 protein: CASSEGPGITEAFF

D gene: -
clone size: few
V gene: TRBV2
J gene: TRBJ1-1
CDR3 DNA: TGTGCCAGCAGTGAAGCGCCAACAGGGCTAGAAGCTTTCTTT
CDR3 protein: CASSEAPTGLEAFF

D gene: TRBD1
clone size: -
V gene: TRBV9
J gene: TRBJ2-1
CDR3 DNA: TGTGCCAGCAGCGTAGAACAGGGGGCTTGGAATGAGCAGTTCTTC
CDR3 protein: CASSVEQGAWNEQFF

D gene: TRBD2
clone size: -
V gene: TRBV9
J gene: TRBJ2-3
CDR3 DNA: TGTGCCAGCGCGGGAGGGCCAGGAGATACGCAGTATTTT
CDR3 protein: CASAGGPGDTQYF

D gene: -
clone size: -
V gene: TRBV7-9
J gene: TRBJ1-1
CDR3 DNA: TGTGCCAGCAGCTTAACCCAGGGCGGTACTGAAGCTTTCTTT
CDR3 protein: CASSLTQGGTEAFF

D gene: -
clone size: -
V gene: TRBV11-2
J gene: TRBJ1-3
CDR3 DNA: TGTGCCAGCAACTTATTAGGCGGAAAACCCTCTGGAAACACCATATATTTT
CDR3 protein: CASNLLGGKPSGNTIYF

D gene: -
clone size: -
V gene: TRBV30
J gene: TRBJ2-6
CDR3 DNA: TGTGCCTGGAGTGTACCAGGAGCCAACGTCCTGACTTTC
CDR3 protein: CAWSVPGANVLTF

D gene: TRBD1
clone size: -
V gene: TRBV29-1
J gene: TRBJ2-7
CDR3 DNA: TGCAGCGTGCACCGGGACAGGGGCGATTACGAGCAGTACTTC
CDR3 protein: CSVHRDRGDYEQYF

D gene: -
clone size: -
V gene: TRBV2
J gene: TRBJ2-1
CDR3 DNA: TGTGCCAGCAGTGAAGATGATGCCGGAGGATACAATGAGCAGTTCTTC
CDR3 protein: CASSEDDAGGYNEQFF

D gene: -
clone size: many
V gene: TRBV5-4
J gene: TRBJ2-2
CDR3 DNA: TGTGCCAGCAGCCACGACTTGGCGGCCACCGGGGAGCTGTTTTTT
CDR3 protein: CASSHDLAATGELFF